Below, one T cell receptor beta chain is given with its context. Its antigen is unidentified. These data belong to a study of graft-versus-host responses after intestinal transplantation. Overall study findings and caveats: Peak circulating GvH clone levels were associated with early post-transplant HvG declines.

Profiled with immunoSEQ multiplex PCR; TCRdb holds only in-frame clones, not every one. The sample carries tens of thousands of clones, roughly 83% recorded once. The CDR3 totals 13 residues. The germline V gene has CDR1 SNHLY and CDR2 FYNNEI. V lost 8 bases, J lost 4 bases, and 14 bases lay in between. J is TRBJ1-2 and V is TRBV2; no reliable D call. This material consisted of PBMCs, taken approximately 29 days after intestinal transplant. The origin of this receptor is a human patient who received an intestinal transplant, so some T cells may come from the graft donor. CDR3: CASYPYSTYGYTF. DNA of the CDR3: TGTGCCAGCTATCCCTACTCGACCTATGGCTACACCTTC.